These 26 T cell receptor beta chains share one sample of origin, sequenced in a study of T-cell memory formation after mild COVID-19. TCRdb called the 5' RACE reads again in MiXCR, with one record for every CDR3 protein. The sample has around 140,000 distinct CDR3 sequences; 20% to 25% are singletons. The sequencing input was PBMCs or a T cell subset sorted from them (not recorded which). Receptor source: an adult woman who had mild COVID-19 (a few samples of this study predate the infection). Cell type and time point are not known.

J is TRBJ2-5 and V is TRBV3-1; no clear D. This CDR3 spans 16 amino acids. The germline CDR1 and CDR2 sequences are LGHDT and YNNKEL (reference sequence). Trimming shortened V by 2 bases and J by 5 bases, and 18 bases separated the two germline ends. The CDR3 nucleotides read TGTGCCAGCAGCCAATTGGCGTCGGACGTGACGGAGACCCAGTACTTC. This gives the protein CASSQLASDVTETQYF.

This clonotype was counted between two and nine times. The genes are TRBV27 and TRBJ1-1, with no clear D. V lost 1 base, J lost 3 bases, and 12 bases lay in between. The CDR3 has 15 residues. Germline CDR1 is MNHEY and CDR2 is SMNVEV (reference sequence). As DNA, the CDR3 is TGTGCCAGCAGTTTATACGTAGGGTTCGACACTGAAGCTTTCTTT. This encodes CASSLYVGFDTEAFF.

J is TRBJ2-3 and V is TRBV24-1, with D hard to call. Germline V CDR1 and CDR2: KGHDR, SFDVKD. V lost 9 bases and J 0 bases, leaving 6 bases between the germline ends. This CDR3 spans 12 amino acids. CDR3 sequence (DNA): TGTGCCACCTTGTCTAGCACAGATACGCAGTATTTT. Translated, it gives CATLSSTDTQYF.

A few counts support this clonotype. The rearrangement joins TRBV4-1 to TRBJ1-5; the match to TRBD1 covers 7 bases. The V segment lost 4 bases and the J segment 3 bases; nucleotides outside the gene matches: 3. This CDR3 comprises 14 residues. Per the germline V gene, CDR1 is MGHRA and CDR2 is YSYEKL. CDR3 sequence: CASSPQGDNQPQHF. CDR3 in DNA: TGCGCCAGCAGCCCTCAGGGGGACAATCAGCCCCAGCATTTT.

This chain connects TRBV12-3 or TRBV12-4 to TRBJ1-2, with TRBD1 identical over 8 bases. Losses at the gene ends were 5 bases for V and 2 bases for J; bases not matched to a gene: 10. This CDR3 has 16 residues. DNA of the CDR3: TGTGCCAGCAGTCCTATCGGACAGGGTGGGAACTATGGCTACACCTTC. Translating gives CASSPIGQGGNYGYTF.

A few counts support this clonotype. The chain has TRBV6-5 and TRBJ2-1; D might be TRBD2 (6 bases). The germline V gene encodes CDR1 MNHEY and CDR2 SVGAGI. The ends were cut back, 0 bases at V and 2 bases at J, with 11 bases in the middle. The CDR3 totals 16 residues. The CDR3 DNA reads TGTGCCAGCAGTTACTCCCCTAGCGTTACCTACAATGAGCAGTTCTTC. Encoded protein: CASSYSPSVTYNEQFF.

This clonotype was detected only a few times. For the CDR3, the DNA is TGTGCCAGCAGCTTTATCGGGACTTCGAACACCGGGGAGCTGTTTTTT. This sequence encodes CASSFIGTSNTGELFF. The chain recombines TRBV7-9 with TRBJ2-2; maybe TRBD2 (6 bases). Germline values: CDR1 SEHNR, CDR2 FQNEAQ (reference sequence). Trimming left V 3 bases short and J 0 bases short, with 11 bases between. This CDR3 region has 16 residues.

J is TRBJ1-2 and V is TRBV29-1, with D possibly matching TRBD1 (6 bases). Germline V gene data show CDR1 as SQVTM and CDR2 as ANQGSEA. Trimming removed 0 bases from V and 6 bases from J, with 11 bases in between. The CDR3 extends over 13 amino acids. CDR3 in DNA: TGCAGCGTTGAAGAAGGGGGATGGAATGGCTACACCTTC. Its protein is CSVEEGGWNGYTF. The whole variable domain, filled in from reference TRBV29-1 and TRBJ1-2, reads SAVISQKPSRDICQRGTSLTIQCQVDSQVTMMFWYRQQPGQSLTLIATANQGSEATYESGFVIDKFPISRPNLTFSTLTVSNMSPEDSSIYLCSVEEGGWNGYTFGSGTRLTVV.

The chain employs TRBV7-6 and TRBJ2-7, with 9 nucleotides matching TRBD2. The V and J ends lost 1 base and 5 bases, in that order; junction bases with no gene match: 15. CDR1 and CDR2 (germline): SGHVS, FNYEAQ. The CDR3 length is 18 residues. CDR3 sequence (DNA): TGTGCCAGCAGCTTAGAAATACCGGGACTAGCCAGTTTCAACGAGCAGTACTTC. As protein: CASSLEIPGLASFNEQYF.

This clonotype appeared a few times. V is TRBV5-1 and J is TRBJ1-6; D possibly corresponds to TRBD1 (5 bases). The CDR3 covers 14 residues. Germline CDR1 is SGHRS and CDR2 is YFSETQ. The V end lost 6 bases, the J end lost 9 bases, and 16 bases lay between the germline ends. CDR3 DNA: TGCGCCAGCACCCAGACAGTCCGTGGTTCACCCCTCCACTTT. Its translation is CASTQTVRGSPLHF.

The V and J genes are TRBV24-1 and TRBJ2-2; D gene uncertain. Between the trimmed V and J ends, which lost 9 bases and 6 bases, there was a span of 10 bases. Germline lookup yields CDR1 KGHDR and CDR2 SFDVKD. The CDR3 has 12 amino acids. CDR3: CATPSNPGELFF. The DNA of the CDR3 is TGTGCCACCCCAAGCAATCCCGGGGAGCTGTTTTTT.

J is TRBJ1-1 and V is TRBV12-3 or TRBV12-4; 8 nucleotides match TRBD1. Germline trimming cut 5 bases from V and 0 bases from J; bases unmatched to any gene: 8. The CDR3 sequence is 16 residues long. The CDR3 nucleotides are TGTGCCAGCAGTCCCCGTCGGACAGGGCTGAACACTGAAGCTTTCTTT. Its protein is CASSPRRTGLNTEAFF.

V and J are TRBV6-4 and TRBJ2-2, with TRBD2 identical over 10 bases. The length of the CDR3 is 17 residues. From germline, CDR1 is MRHNA and CDR2 SNTAGT. The ends lost 2 bases at V and 5 bases at J; junction bases unmatched: 8. The CDR3 nucleotides are TGTGCCAGCAGTGACCCCCCCCTAGCGGGGGAAACCGGGGAGCTGTTTTTT. Its translation: CASSDPPLAGETGELFF.

This rearrangement joins TRBV27 to TRBJ1-2, with TRBD1 as a possible D gene (6 bases). The CDR3 consists of 13 residues. The germline CDR1 and CDR2 sequences are MNHEY and SMNVEV (reference sequence). Deletions cut 5 bases from V and 3 bases from J, with 10 bases between. CDR3 loop: CASSPGQYYGYTF. As DNA, the CDR3 is TGTGCCAGCAGTCCAGGACAGTACTATGGCTACACCTTC.

The rearrangement uses TRBV7-9 and TRBJ1-2, with 7 bases fitting TRBD1. The CDR3 loop spans 18 amino acids. Looked up from germline, CDR1 is SEHNR and CDR2 is FQNEAQ (reference sequence). J lost 4 bases, V lost 1 base, and 15 bases had no gene match. The CDR3 loop reads CASSLGDGDSPWSYGYTF. The CDR3 coding sequence is TGTGCCAGCAGCTTAGGAGATGGGGACAGCCCTTGGAGCTATGGCTACACCTTC.

The chain couples TRBV10-3 to TRBJ1-1; D gene ambiguous. The V gene's germline CDR1 is ENHRY and CDR2 SYGVKD. The CDR3 consists of 13 residues. Deletions cut 3 bases from V and 0 bases from J, with 5 bases between. The CDR3: CAISDHMNTEAFF. The CDR3 DNA reads TGTGCCATCAGTGATCACATGAACACTGAAGCTTTCTTT.

A few counts support this clonotype. This chain links TRBV9 with TRBJ2-7; the D gene is possibly TRBD2 (6 bases). This CDR3 contains 17 residues. V lost 6 bases and J lost 0, with 22 bases in between. CDR1 is SGDLS and CDR2 is YYNGEE in the germline V gene. CDR3: CASTASTGTASSYEQYF. The CDR3 DNA reads as TGTGCCAGCACCGCAAGTACCGGGACTGCGAGCTCCTACGAGCAGTACTTC.

This chain connects TRBV6-2 or TRBV6-3 to TRBJ1-1; D gene unclear. CDR3 length: 11 residues. CDR1 and CDR2 from the germline V gene are MNHEY and SVGEGT. V gave up 6 bases and J gave up 10 bases, with 12 bases separating them. CDR3 amino acids: CASSHWGAAFF. The CDR3 region has the DNA TGTGCCAGCAGCCACTGGGGTGCAGCTTTCTTT.

In this sample, this clonotype turned up a few times. The chain links TRBV6-6 to TRBJ2-1; 7 bases fit TRBD1. Germline V CDR1 and CDR2: MNHNY, SVGAGI (reference sequence). Trimming at V came to 6 bases and at J to 3 bases, leaving 5 bases not matched to a gene. The CDR3 has 14 residues. CDR3 nucleotide sequence: TGTGCCAGCAGAGCAGGACAGGACTACAATGAGCAGTTCTTC. The encoded protein is CASRAGQDYNEQFF.

The rearrangement uses TRBV5-1 and TRBJ2-7; TRBD2 agrees at 10 bases. Losses at the gene ends were 4 bases for V and 5 bases for J; bases not matched to a gene: 12. The CDR3 covers 16 residues. Germline CDR1 reads SGHRS; CDR2 reads YFSETQ. The CDR3 region is CASSAPTSGLPHEQYF. For the CDR3, the DNA is TGCGCCAGCAGCGCCCCGACTAGCGGGCTGCCCCACGAGCAGTACTTC.

The gene calls are TRBV6-5 and TRBJ2-7, with D tentatively TRBD1 or TRBD2 (5 bases each). Germline CDR1 reads MNHEY; CDR2 reads SVGAGI. CDR3 length equals 16 residues. V lost 4 bases and J 1 base, leaving 17 bases between the germline ends. Here the CDR3 DNA reads TGTGCCAGCAGTTTCTCGACCGGGACGGATTCCTACGAGCAGTACTTC. This translates into CASSFSTGTDSYEQYF.

This clonotype was seen ten or more times. The chain is built from TRBV7-9 and TRBJ2-2; D may be TRBD1 (6 bases). The CDR3 is 13 residues long. V lost 4 bases and J lost 5, with 8 bases in between. Germline V CDR1 and CDR2: SEHNR, FQNEAQ (reference sequence). This chain's CDR3 is CASSSTGTGELFF. The CDR3 nucleotides read TGTGCCAGCAGCTCCACAGGGACCGGGGAGCTGTTTTTT.

V gene TRBV4-2 combines with J gene TRBJ2-2; D unresolved. From germline, CDR1 is LGHNA and CDR2 YNFKEQ. The CDR3 has 12 amino acids. The ends were cut back, 3 bases at V and 6 bases at J, with 5 bases in the middle. The CDR3: CASSQRSGELFF. The CDR3 DNA is TGTGCCAGCAGCCAGAGATCCGGGGAGCTGTTTTTT.

This clonotype has more than one count but fewer than ten. The chain combines TRBV7-6 with TRBJ2-3; 8 bases line up with TRBD1. This CDR3 has 15 residues. Germline CDR1 and CDR2: SGHVS and FNYEAQ. After removal of 2 bases from V and 4 bases from J, the junction contained 5 bases not matched to a gene. The CDR3 bases are TGTGCCAGCAGCTTACACCCGACAGGGGCAGATACGCAGTATTTT. Translating it yields CASSLHPTGADTQYF.

This sequence joins TRBV29-1 and TRBJ2-1; D is perhaps TRBD2 (6 bases). V lost 8 bases, J lost 9 bases, and 20 bases lay in between. The CDR3 spans 13 residues. The germline V gene encodes CDR1 SQVTM and CDR2 ANQGSEA. For the CDR3, the DNA is TGCAGCCCGGAGGGGCCTAGTCGACGTGAGCAGTTCTTC. Translation: CSPEGPSRREQFF.

The chain carries TRBV15 and TRBJ2-5; 8 nucleotides align to TRBD1. The V segment lost 0 bases and the J segment 3 bases; nucleotides outside the gene matches: 6. Germline CDR1 and CDR2: LNHNV and YYDKDF (reference sequence). CDR3 length: 16 amino acids. The CDR3 sequence: CATSRETGQGEETQYF. The CDR3, as DNA: TGTGCCACCAGCAGAGAAACAGGACAGGGAGAAGAGACCCAGTACTTC.